The following is a T cell receptor (beta chain) sequence with its context. This clonotype was recorded many times. Its antigen is currently not known. Per-base quality was not reported, and no clone a single base away is much larger than it. The study was a case-control design nested within a healthcare worker cohort in London, UK, with weekly nasopharyngeal swab PCR tests and blood sampling. Between 23 and 31 March 2020, the week of the UK lockdown, healthcare workers were enrolled and then followed up weekly for as long as 16 weeks. Libraries were prepared through 5' RACE. For sequencing, a NextSeq 500 was employed. The TCR library protocol attached unique molecular identifiers to individual cDNA molecules to correct for sequencing error and PCR bias. Sequencing covered both TCR alpha and beta chains, and within each sample the abundances of alpha and beta sequences were tightly co-correlated. Turning to the authors' computational methods: Decombinator V4 was used to annotate the V gene, J gene and CDR3 of the TCR sequences. Expanded TCRs were defined as changing significantly between any two time points under a Poisson model with p below 0.0001. TCR abundances were normalised to the total number of TCRs sequenced in each sample and reported as counts per million. MAIT TCRs were defined by TRAV1-2 paired with TRAJ12, TRAJ20 or TRAJ33, and iNKT TCRs by TRAV10 paired with TRAJ18. VDJdb, accessed 1 November 2021, was searched for CMV, EBV and SARS-CoV-2 annotated TCRs, excluding TCRs annotated for multiple antigens. TCRdb took the public reads, trimmed them with fastp at Q25, ran MiXCR for clone calling and kept in-frame beta chains. Each record represents a unique CDR3 protein, reported with the most common genes and DNA among its rows. These V and J calls rely on TCRdb rather than the paper's analysis. The sample table lists about 72,000 distinct CDR3 sequences, about a tenth of them with a count of one. About 8.3% of the sample is taken by the ten largest.

This record belongs to a study of early T cells in non-severe SARS-CoV-2 infection (dated by TCRdb to about 2021). Context from the whole study: Because TCR sequencing relied on bulk RNA taken from unsorted whole blood, pairing of alpha and beta chains was not possible. What the work shows at the level of the full study, not this receptor alone: VDJdb matching was skewed toward anti-spike CD8 responses, so virus-specific expansions were likely underestimated and private and CD4 specificities were missed.

The CDR3 holds 13 amino acids from the cysteine to the phenylalanine. CDR3 DNA is the only sequence kept; it has 39 bases, read in frame from the first base. The germline V gene gives CDR1 as SQVTM and CDR2 as ANQGSEA. V loses 3 bases, J loses 1 base, and the germline ends lie 6 bases apart. The receptor's source is an adult who was a healthcare worker with PCR-confirmed SARS-CoV-2 infection or an uninfected control (not recorded which). Sequencing used whole blood, obtained at baseline. The chain employs TRBV29-1 and TRBJ2-2, with a weak D call of TRBD2 (5 bases match). The CDR3 is CSVDGGNTGELFF. The DNA is as follows: TGCAGCGTTGATGGAGGGAACACCGGGGAGCTGTTTTTT.